This T cell receptor beta chain was obtained from a study of T cells in tuberculosis. This clone was detected only once. Data came from immunoSEQ multiplex PCR; TCRdb stores just in-frame clones and leaves some out. This sample has around 38,000 clones, with 95% found just once. CDR3 length: 14 amino acids. CDR1 and CDR2 (germline): GTSNPN, SVGIG (reference sequence). Trimming stripped 0 bases from V and 5 bases from J, with 14 bases between. The sample was PBMCs. The chain recombines TRBV30 with TRBJ2-7; D might be TRBD2 (6 bases). The receptor was derived from a donor aged 5 to 30 with latent tuberculosis or without tuberculosis infection. CDR3 in amino acids: CAWSVRLDSHEQYF. CDR3 DNA sequence: TGTGCCTGGAGTGTACGACTAGATAGCCACGAGCAGTACTTC.